This T cell receptor (beta chain) originates from a study of cytomegalovirus exposure and HLA in healthy donors. Whole-study findings and limits: The authors enumerated around 150 TCR beta chains as linked to cytomegalovirus.

Primers included in the PCR were 60 Vbeta and 13 Jbeta primers. The authors' processing: Some 10 million shared chains were among the 65 million to 85 million unique TCR beta chains that a later analysis counted. The assay was immunoSEQ multiplex PCR, and TCRdb's table has in-frame clones only and misses some. Clone size and V and J calls were adopted from that table, with D and trimming inferred from the DNA. The sample shows about 140,000 clones, around 80% of them seen only once. CDR1 and CDR2 (germline): LNHDA, SQIVND (reference sequence). Trimming took 2 bases from V and 0 from J; bases not matched to a gene: 2. The CDR3 runs 15 residues. Points on this clone: Its target is unknown.

The TCR comes from a young man in good health and CMV-seropositive. The sample was PBMCs. The gene calls are TRBV19 and TRBJ2-7, with 9 bases aligning to TRBD2. CDR3 protein: CASSIRGRASYEQYF. In nucleotides, the CDR3 is TGTGCCAGTAGTATACGCGGGAGGGCCTCCTACGAGCAGTACTTC.